The clone carrying this TCR beta chain was detected ten times or more. The antigen remains undetermined. There were TCR beta CDR3 regions amplified from RNA transcripts. A set of HTBI primers served as the primers for a first-round RT-PCR of the TCR CDR3. Each CDR3 protein gets one entry after TCRdb re-called the multiplex PCR reads with MiXCR. The sample carries around 540,000 distinct CDR3 sequences, around 15% recorded once. Germline assignment: CDR1 LGHNA and CDR2 YNFKEQ. The germline V and J ends were trimmed by 0 bases and 10 bases, with 12 bases remaining between them. This CDR3 contains 13 residues. This sample was taken from a study of T cells in Graves' hyperthyroidism and ophthalmopathy. The study, taken as a whole, reports: Among clonotypes expanded in thyroid above 0.001, most were also found in blood. Stable hyperthyroidism was separated from ophthalmopathy by a model based on 13 V-J features.

The study left out patients who had uncontrolled infection, other autoimmune disease, pregnancy or lactation. The chain joins TRBV4-2 to TRBJ1-1; D is possibly TRBD1 (5 bases). The receptor comes from a woman in her twenties or thirties with Graves' ophthalmopathy. The sequencing input was blood. The CDR3: CASSQDDSRTAFF. CDR3 nucleotide sequence: TGTGCCAGCAGCCAAGACGACAGCCGGACAGCTTTCTTT.